The 8 T cell receptor beta chains presented below share a single source sample, sequenced in a study of blood T cell repertoires in COVID-19. Produced via immunoSEQ multiplex PCR; TCRdb's table is partial and in-frame only. The sample yields 120,000 or so clones, about 79% seen once. Input material: peripheral blood. The receptors derive from a man in his forties with active or convalescent COVID-19.

The rearrangement uses TRBV30 and TRBJ1-4; the D gene is possibly TRBD1 (6 bases). The germline V gene has CDR1 GTSNPN and CDR2 SVGIG (reference sequence). V was trimmed by 6 bases and J by 7 bases, leaving 18 bases between them. This CDR3 comprises 14 residues. This chain's CDR3 is CACTVAGGSEKLFF. The CDR3 nucleotides read TGTGCCTGTACAGTTGCGGGGGGCAGTGAAAAACTGTTTTTT.

This clone has only a few counts. The chain carries TRBV5-1 and TRBJ2-5; D is possibly TRBD2 (6 bases). CDR3 length equals 16 residues. Germline CDR1 SGHRS, CDR2 YFSETQ. The V gene lost 0 bases and the J gene lost 4 bases, with 16 bases spanning the gap. The CDR3 loop is CASSLGSQGGGETQYF. In DNA form, the CDR3 reads TGCGCCAGCAGCTTGGGTTCGCAGGGAGGTGGAGAGACCCAGTACTTC.

This clone has a handful of counts. The gene calls are TRBV30 and TRBJ1-1; TRBD1 might be the D (5 bases). The germline CDR1 and CDR2 sequences are GTSNPN and SVGIG (reference sequence). The ends were cut back, 6 bases at V and 5 bases at J, with 7 bases in the middle. The CDR3 has 10 amino acids. CDR3 sequence reads: CACRTTEAFF. The DNA for the CDR3 is TGTGCCTGTAGGACAACTGAAGCTTTCTTT.

The chain uses TRBV19 and TRBJ2-3; 7 bases agree with TRBD2. Per germline, CDR1 LNHDA and CDR2 SQIVND (reference sequence). The CDR3 is 18 amino acids. Trimming took 7 bases from V and 0 from J; bases not matched to a gene: 16. The CDR3 loop is CASTALRPGGYSTDTQYF. The CDR3 DNA is TGTGCCAGTACCGCTCTACGACCGGGGGGTTATAGCACAGATACGCAGTATTTT.

This sequence joins TRBV7-2 and TRBJ2-2; a weak D match, TRBD2 (6 bases). Germline-derived CDR1 and CDR2 are SGHTA and FQGNSA. V lost 8 bases and J 5 bases, leaving 21 bases between the germline ends. The CDR3 is 16 amino acids. CDR3 amino acids: CASGPDRGRKTGELFF. For the CDR3, the DNA is TGTGCCAGCGGGCCCGACAGAGGGAGGAAAACCGGGGAGCTGTTTTTT. Looking up the rest from reference TRBV7-2 and TRBJ2-2 gives the full variable domain: GAGVSQSPSNKVTEKGKDVELRCDPISGHTALYWYRQSLGQGLEFLIYFQGNSAPDKSGLPSDRFSAERTGGSVSTLTIQRTQQEDSAVYLCASGPDRGRKTGELFFGEGSRLTVL.

This CDR3 reads CASSRGGDTGNTIYF. Written as DNA, the CDR3 is TGCGCCAGCTCAAGGGGGGGAGACACTGGAAACACCATATATTTT. The chain employs TRBV5-1 and TRBJ1-3, with D possibly being TRBD1 (6 bases). V gave up 7 bases and J gave up 2 bases, with 16 bases separating them. This CDR3 has 15 amino acids. Germline CDR1 SGHRS, CDR2 YFSETQ. Supplemented by reference TRBV5-1 and TRBJ1-3, the full variable domain reads KAGVTQTPRYLIKTRGQQVTLSCSPISGHRSVSWYQQTPGQGLQFLFEYFSETQRNKGNFPGRFSGRQFSNSRSEMNVSTLELGDSALYLCASSRGGDTGNTIYFGEGSWLTVV.

The rearrangement joins TRBV5-1 to TRBJ2-5; D remains unclear. The V gene's germline CDR1 is SGHRS and CDR2 YFSETQ. This CDR3 contains 13 residues. The germline V and J ends were trimmed by 2 bases and 2 bases, with 7 bases remaining between them. This CDR3 reads CASSFWQQETQYF. For the CDR3, the DNA is TGCGCCAGCAGCTTTTGGCAACAAGAGACCCAGTACTTC. Supplemented by reference TRBV5-1 and TRBJ2-5, the full variable domain reads KAGVTQTPRYLIKTRGQQVTLSCSPISGHRSVSWYQQTPGQGLQFLFEYFSETQRNKGNFPGRFSGRQFSNSRSEMNVSTLELGDSALYLCASSFWQQETQYFGPGTRLLVL.

This clone was seen more than once but under ten times. The V gene is TRBV29-1, the J gene TRBJ2-7, with TRBD2 as a possible D gene (6 bases). V was trimmed by 3 bases and J by 3 bases, leaving 6 bases between them. The germline CDR1 and CDR2 sequences are SQVTM and ANQGSEA. The CDR3 has 11 amino acids. CDR3 protein: CSVEEGYEQYF. DNA of the CDR3: TGCAGCGTTGAGGAGGGCTACGAGCAGTACTTC.